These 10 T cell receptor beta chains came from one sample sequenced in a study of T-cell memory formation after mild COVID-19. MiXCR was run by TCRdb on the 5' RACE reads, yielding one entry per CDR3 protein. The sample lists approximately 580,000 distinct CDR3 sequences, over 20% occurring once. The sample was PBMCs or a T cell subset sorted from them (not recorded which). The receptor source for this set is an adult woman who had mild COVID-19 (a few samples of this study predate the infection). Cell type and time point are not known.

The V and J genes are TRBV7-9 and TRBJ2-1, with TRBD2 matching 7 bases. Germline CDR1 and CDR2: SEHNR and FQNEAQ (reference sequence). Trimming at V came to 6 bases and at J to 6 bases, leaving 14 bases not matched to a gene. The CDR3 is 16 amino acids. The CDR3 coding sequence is TGTGCCAGCAGAAAAACAATGGCGGGAGTCCCCAATGAGCAGTTCTTC. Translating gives CASRKTMAGVPNEQFF.

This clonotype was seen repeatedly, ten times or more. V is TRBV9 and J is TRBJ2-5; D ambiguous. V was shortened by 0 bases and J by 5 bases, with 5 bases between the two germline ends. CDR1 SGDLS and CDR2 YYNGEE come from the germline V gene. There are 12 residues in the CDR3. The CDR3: CASSVAGETQYF. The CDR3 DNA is TGTGCCAGCAGCGTAGCCGGGGAGACCCAGTACTTC.

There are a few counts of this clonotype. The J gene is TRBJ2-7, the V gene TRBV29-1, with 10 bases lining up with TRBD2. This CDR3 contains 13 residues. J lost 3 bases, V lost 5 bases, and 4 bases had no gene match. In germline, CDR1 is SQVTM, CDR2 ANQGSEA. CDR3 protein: CSVLLAGYYEQYF. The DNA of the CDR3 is TGCAGCGTTTTACTAGCGGGGTACTACGAGCAGTACTTC.

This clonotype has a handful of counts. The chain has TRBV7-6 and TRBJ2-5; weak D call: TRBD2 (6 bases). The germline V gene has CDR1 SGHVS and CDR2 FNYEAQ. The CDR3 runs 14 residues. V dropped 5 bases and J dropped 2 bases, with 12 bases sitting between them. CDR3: CASSPDYLQETQYF. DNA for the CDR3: TGTGCCAGCAGCCCGGACTACCTACAAGAGACCCAGTACTTC.

The CDR3 sequence is CASSEGAGGPYNEQFF. As DNA, the CDR3 is TGTGCCAGCAGTGAAGGGGCGGGAGGCCCCTACAATGAGCAGTTCTTC. J is TRBJ2-1 and V is TRBV2; 8 bases map to TRBD2. The CDR3 is 16 amino acids. Germline values: CDR1 SNHLY, CDR2 FYNNEI. Losses at the gene ends were 1 base for V and 2 bases for J; bases not matched to a gene: 4.

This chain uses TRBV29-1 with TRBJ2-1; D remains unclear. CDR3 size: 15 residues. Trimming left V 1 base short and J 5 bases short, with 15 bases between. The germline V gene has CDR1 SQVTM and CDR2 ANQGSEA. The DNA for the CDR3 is TGCAGCGTTGAAGGCCCTACCACAACACACAATGAGCAGTTCTTC. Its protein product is CSVEGPTTTHNEQFF.

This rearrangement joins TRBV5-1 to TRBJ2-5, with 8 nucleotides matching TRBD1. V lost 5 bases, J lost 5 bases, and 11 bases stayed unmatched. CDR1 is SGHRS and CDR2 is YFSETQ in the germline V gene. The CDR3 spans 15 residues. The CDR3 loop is CASSPAGGGLETQYF. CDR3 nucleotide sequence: TGCGCCAGCAGTCCCGCAGGGGGCGGATTGGAGACCCAGTACTTC.

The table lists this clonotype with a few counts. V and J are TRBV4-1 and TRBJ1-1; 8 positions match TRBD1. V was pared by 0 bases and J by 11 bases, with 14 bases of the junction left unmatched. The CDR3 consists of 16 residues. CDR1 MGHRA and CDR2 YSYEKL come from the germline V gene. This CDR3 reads CASSQDWAPGQVTAFF. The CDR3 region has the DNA TGCGCCAGCAGCCAAGATTGGGCCCCGGGACAGGTGACGGCTTTCTTT.

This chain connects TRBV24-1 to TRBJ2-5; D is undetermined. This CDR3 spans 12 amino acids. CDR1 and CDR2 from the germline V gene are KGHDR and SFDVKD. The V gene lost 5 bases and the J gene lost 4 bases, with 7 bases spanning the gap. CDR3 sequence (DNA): TGTGCCACCAGTGTTGTGGGAGAGACCCAGTACTTC. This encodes CATSVVGETQYF.

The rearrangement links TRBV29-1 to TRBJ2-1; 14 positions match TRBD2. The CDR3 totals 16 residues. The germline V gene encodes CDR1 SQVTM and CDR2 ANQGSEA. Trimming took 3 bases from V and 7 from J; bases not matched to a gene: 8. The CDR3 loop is CSVDGTSGSTYNEQFF. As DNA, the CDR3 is TGCAGCGTTGACGGGACTAGCGGGAGTACTTATAATGAGCAGTTCTTC.